The TCR beta chain under discussion was sequenced for a study of T cell responses to AZD1222 COVID-19 vaccine. General study results and limits: Across the whole spike, CD4 TCRs peaked at regions 160-218 and 743-854. No day 14 peak samples; only post-peak repertoires were characterized.

Some clones are missing from TCRdb's copy, which holds only in-frame ones; the method was immunoSEQ multiplex PCR. The sample shows about 150,000 clones, roughly nine tenths of them seen only once. To note about this clone: What it binds is unknown.

Germline CDR1 and CDR2: MDHEN and SYDVKM. The CDR3 length is 16 residues. The V and J ends lost 7 bases and 0 bases respectively, with 19 bases between them. The receptor was isolated from an adult who received the AZD1222 COVID-19 vaccine. This chain uses TRBV28 with TRBJ2-7; D unclear. The sample in question was peripheral blood, obtained 28 days after the second AZD1222 dose. The CDR3 reads CASNSFVWQDSYEQYF. CDR3 coding DNA: TGTGCCAGCAATTCCTTTGTGTGGCAGGACTCCTACGAGCAGTACTTC.